This entry lists 16 T cell receptor beta chains sequenced from one sample in a study of cytomegalovirus exposure and HLA in healthy donors. A multiplex PCR was run with 60 Vbeta primers and 13 Jbeta primers. Generated by immunoSEQ multiplex PCR, the TCRdb table keeps only in-frame clones and is missing some. The sample shows approximately 160,000 clones, around 68% of them seen only once. The sequenced sample consisted of PBMCs. The receptors were gathered from a man aged 50-59 years in good health and CMV-seronegative.

The chain carries TRBV19 and TRBJ2-6; TRBD2 is a possible D gene (6 bases). V was pared by 3 bases and J by 2 bases, with 8 bases between. Germline CDR1 reads LNHDA; CDR2 reads SQIVND (reference sequence). This CDR3 is 15 amino acids long. The CDR3 is CASSMRRAGANVLTF. The CDR3 DNA reads TGTGCCAGTAGTATGAGGAGGGCTGGGGCCAACGTCCTGACTTTC.

The gene calls are TRBV19 and TRBJ1-1; the match to TRBD1 covers 9 bases. The V gene's germline CDR1 is LNHDA and CDR2 SQIVND (reference sequence). This CDR3 contains 15 residues. The V segment lost 4 bases and the J segment 6 bases; nucleotides outside the gene matches: 9. This CDR3 is CASSTHLTGGSEAFF. CDR3 DNA sequence: TGTGCCAGTAGTACCCACCTTACAGGGGGCTCTGAAGCTTTCTTT.

The chain couples TRBV28 to TRBJ1-1; D is possibly TRBD1 (6 bases). V gave up 5 bases and J gave up 7 bases, with 11 bases separating them. This CDR3 contains 12 residues. Looked up from germline, CDR1 is MDHEN and CDR2 is SYDVKM. The CDR3 DNA reads TGTGCCAGCAGTATACAGGGAGATGAAGCTTTCTTT. This sequence encodes CASSIQGDEAFF.

This sequence joins TRBV6-5 and TRBJ1-1, with 8 bases that match TRBD1. Per the germline V gene, CDR1 is MNHEY and CDR2 is SVGAGI. CDR3 length equals 15 residues. V shed 4 bases, J shed 0 bases, and the junction held 4 bases outside the gene matches. CDR3 DNA sequence: TGTGCCAGCAGTTGGACAGGGACATTGAACACTGAAGCTTTCTTT. This translates into CASSWTGTLNTEAFF.

Concerning this clone itself: One end of the junction is discordant with germline, which a read error may explain. The rearrangement joins TRBV6-5 to TRBJ1-2; no clear D. Germline assignment: CDR1 MNHEY and CDR2 SVGAGI. CDR3 length: 13 residues. CDR3 DNA sequence: TGTGCCACCAGTCCGGGGACTAACTATGGCTACACCTTC. It specifies CATSPGTNYGYTF.

This rearrangement joins TRBV7-2 to TRBJ2-2; D gene ambiguous. The CDR3 runs 15 residues. Between the trimmed V and J ends, which lost 0 bases and 4 bases, there was a span of 9 bases. In germline, CDR1 is SGHTA, CDR2 FQGNSA. The CDR3 region is CASSLASLPTGELFF. The CDR3 DNA reads as TGTGCCAGCAGCTTAGCTAGCCTGCCCACCGGGGAGCTGTTTTTT. The whole variable domain, remainder taken from reference TRBV7-2 and TRBJ2-2, is GAGVSQSPSNKVTEKGKDVELRCDPISGHTALYWYRQSLGQGLEFLIYFQGNSAPDKSGLPSDRFSAERTGGSVSTLTIQRTQQEDSAVYLCASSLASLPTGELFFGEGSRLTVL.

The gene calls are TRBV12-5 and TRBJ1-3; D unresolved. V was clipped by 1 base and J by 0 bases, with 4 bases between them. Germline CDR1 and CDR2: LGHNT and FRNRAP. The CDR3 is 14 amino acids. The CDR3 DNA reads TGTGCTAGTGGTTTGGGACACTCTGGAAACACCATATATTTT. Residues: CASGLGHSGNTIYF.

This chain connects TRBV15 to TRBJ1-2, with TRBD1 identical over 7 bases. The J segment lost 5 bases and the V segment lost 3 bases, leaving 6 bases of the junction unmatched. The CDR3 length is 14 residues. The germline V gene has CDR1 LNHNV and CDR2 YYDKDF (reference sequence). The CDR3 spells CATSSAGGRYGYTF. CDR3 DNA sequence: TGTGCCACCAGCAGCGCAGGGGGGAGATATGGCTACACCTTC.

The rearrangement links TRBV15 to TRBJ1-1; no firm D call. Trimming pared 3 bases from V and 0 bases from J, leaving 8 bases between. This CDR3 comprises 14 residues. Germline values: CDR1 LNHNV, CDR2 YYDKDF (reference sequence). CDR3 region: CATSSRRLNTEAFF. The CDR3 region has the DNA TGTGCCACCAGCAGCCGCAGGTTGAACACTGAAGCTTTCTTT.

This clone has only a few counts. V usage is TRBV10-3 and J usage is TRBJ1-2; 7 nucleotides agree with TRBD1. V shed 4 bases and J 2 bases; nucleotides not matched to a gene: 10. From germline, CDR1 is ENHRY and CDR2 SYGVKD. The CDR3 is 16 amino acids. CDR3 in amino acids: CAISVVGGPTNYGYTF. The CDR3 DNA reads as TGTGCCATCAGTGTTGTAGGGGGCCCTACGAACTATGGCTACACCTTC.

The rearrangement uses TRBV2 and TRBJ2-2; TRBD1 might be the D (5 bases). Looked up from germline, CDR1 is SNHLY and CDR2 is FYNNEI. V shed 6 bases and J shed 1 base, with 12 bases lying between them. The CDR3 has 15 amino acids. The CDR3 sequence is CASRPVTGNTGELFF. Here the CDR3 DNA reads TGTGCCAGCAGACCCGTTACAGGGAACACCGGGGAGCTGTTTTTT. Combining the CDR3 with reference TRBV2 and TRBJ2-2 gives the whole variable domain EPEVTQTPSHQVTQMGQEVILRCVPISNHLYFYWYRQILGQKVEFLVSFYNNEISEKSEIFDDQFSVERPDGSNFTLKIRSTKLEDSAMYFCASRPVTGNTGELFFGEGSRLTVL.

This clone has just one count. The chain has TRBV5-1 and TRBJ1-2; 7 nucleotides match TRBD1. This CDR3 comprises 15 residues. V shed 3 bases and J 4 bases; nucleotides not matched to a gene: 9. Germline loops: CDR1 SGHRS, CDR2 YFSETQ. The CDR3 loop reads CASSSQGPRTYGYTF. The CDR3 coding sequence is TGCGCCAGCAGCTCACAGGGGCCAAGGACCTATGGCTACACCTTC.

This rearrangement joins TRBV6-6 to TRBJ1-1, with 10 bases aligning to TRBD1. V was clipped by 2 bases and J by 12 bases; unmatched bases: 3. Germline V gene sequence: CDR1 MNHNY, CDR2 SVGAGI (reference sequence). The CDR3 is 12 residues long. The CDR3 bases are TGTGCCAGCAGTTACCAGACAGGGGGCACTTTCTTT. The encoded protein is CASSYQTGGTFF.

J is TRBJ2-5 and V is TRBV13; a possible D gene is TRBD2 (7 bases). The germline gives CDR1 PRHDT, CDR2 FYEKMQ (reference sequence). V was pared by 0 bases and J by 5 bases, with 13 bases between. This CDR3 comprises 15 residues. CDR3 region: CASSLGRGRGETQYF. CDR3 in DNA: TGTGCCAGCAGCTTAGGGCGGGGGCGTGGGGAGACCCAGTACTTC.

This chain connects TRBV25-1 to TRBJ1-2; D call uncertain. V was cut by 5 bases and J by 3 bases, with 13 bases left in between. The CDR3 contains 14 residues. CDR1 is MGHDK and CDR2 is SYGVNS in the germline V gene. The CDR3 region has the DNA TGTGCCAGCAGTAGACCGGGGAGGGACTATGGCTACACCTTC. Residues: CASSRPGRDYGYTF.

The V gene is TRBV2, the J gene TRBJ1-1, with D maybe TRBD1 (6 bases). The germline CDR1 and CDR2 sequences are SNHLY and FYNNEI. V gave up 7 bases and J gave up 0 bases, with 12 bases separating them. The CDR3 sequence is 14 residues long. The CDR3 region is CASIVGAVNTEAFF. For the CDR3, the DNA is TGTGCCAGCATTGTGGGGGCTGTGAACACTGAAGCTTTCTTT.